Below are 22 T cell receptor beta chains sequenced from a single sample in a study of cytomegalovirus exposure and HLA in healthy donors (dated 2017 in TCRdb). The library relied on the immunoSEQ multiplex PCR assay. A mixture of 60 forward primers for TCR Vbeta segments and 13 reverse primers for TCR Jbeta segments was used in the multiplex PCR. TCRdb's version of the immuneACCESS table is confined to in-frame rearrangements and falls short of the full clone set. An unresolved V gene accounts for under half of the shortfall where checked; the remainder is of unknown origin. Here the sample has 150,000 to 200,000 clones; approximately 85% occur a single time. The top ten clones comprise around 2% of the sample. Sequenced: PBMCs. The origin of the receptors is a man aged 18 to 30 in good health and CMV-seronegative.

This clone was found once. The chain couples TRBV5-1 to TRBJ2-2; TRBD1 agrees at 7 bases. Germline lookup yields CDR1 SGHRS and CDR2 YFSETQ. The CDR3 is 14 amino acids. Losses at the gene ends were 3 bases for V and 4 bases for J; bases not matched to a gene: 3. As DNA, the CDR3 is TGCGCCAGCAGCTCGGGACAGACCACCGGGGAGCTGTTTTTT. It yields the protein CASSSGQTTGELFF. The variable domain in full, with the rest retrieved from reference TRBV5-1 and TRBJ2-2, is KAGVTQTPRYLIKTRGQQVTLSCSPISGHRSVSWYQQTPGQGLQFLFEYFSETQRNKGNFPGRFSGRQFSNSRSEMNVSTLELGDSALYLCASSSGQTTGELFFGEGSRLTVL.

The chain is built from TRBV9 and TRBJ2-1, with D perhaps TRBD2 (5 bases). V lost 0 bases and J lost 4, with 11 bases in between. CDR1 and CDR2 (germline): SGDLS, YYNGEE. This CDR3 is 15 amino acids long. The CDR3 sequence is CASSVEAGWYNEQFF. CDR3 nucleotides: TGTGCCAGCAGCGTAGAGGCGGGTTGGTACAATGAGCAGTTCTTC.

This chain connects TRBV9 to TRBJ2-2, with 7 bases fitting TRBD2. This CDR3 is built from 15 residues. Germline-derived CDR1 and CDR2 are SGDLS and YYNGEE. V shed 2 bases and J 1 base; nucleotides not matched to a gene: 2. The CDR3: CASSVGGGNTGELFF. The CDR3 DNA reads TGTGCCAGCAGCGTTGGCGGGGGGAACACCGGGGAGCTGTTTTTT.

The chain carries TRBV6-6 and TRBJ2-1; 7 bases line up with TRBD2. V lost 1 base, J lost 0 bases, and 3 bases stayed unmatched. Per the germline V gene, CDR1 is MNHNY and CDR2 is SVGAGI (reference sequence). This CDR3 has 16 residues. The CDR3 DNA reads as TGTGCCAGCAGTTACTTCGGGGGGAGCTCCTACAATGAGCAGTTCTTC. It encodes CASSYFGGSSYNEQFF.

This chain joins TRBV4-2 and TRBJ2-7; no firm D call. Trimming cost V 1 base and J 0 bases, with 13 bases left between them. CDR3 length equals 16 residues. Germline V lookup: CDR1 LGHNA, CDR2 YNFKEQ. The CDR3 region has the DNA TGTGCCAGCAGCCAAGCCACTGTGTTAAGCTCCTACGAGCAGTACTTC. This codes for CASSQATVLSSYEQYF.

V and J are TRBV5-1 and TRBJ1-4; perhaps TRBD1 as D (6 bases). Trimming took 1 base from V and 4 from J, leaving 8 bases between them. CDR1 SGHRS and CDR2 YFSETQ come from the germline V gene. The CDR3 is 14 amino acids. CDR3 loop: CASSLTGYNEKLFF. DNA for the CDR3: TGCGCCAGCAGCTTGACAGGGTATAATGAAAAACTGTTTTTT.

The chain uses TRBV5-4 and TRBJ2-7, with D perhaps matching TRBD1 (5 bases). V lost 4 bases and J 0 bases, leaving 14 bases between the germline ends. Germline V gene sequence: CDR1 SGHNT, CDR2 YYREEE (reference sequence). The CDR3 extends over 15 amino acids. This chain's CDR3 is CASSPDSVSSYEQYF. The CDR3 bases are TGTGCCAGCAGCCCTGACAGTGTGAGCTCCTACGAGCAGTACTTC.

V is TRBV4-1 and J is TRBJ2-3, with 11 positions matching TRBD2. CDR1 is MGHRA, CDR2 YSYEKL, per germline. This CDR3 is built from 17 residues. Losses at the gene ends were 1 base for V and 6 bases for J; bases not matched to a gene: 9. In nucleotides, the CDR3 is TGCGCCAGCAGCCAAGCGGCGACTAGCGGGGCCCGGGATACGCAGTATTTT. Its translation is CASSQAATSGARDTQYF.

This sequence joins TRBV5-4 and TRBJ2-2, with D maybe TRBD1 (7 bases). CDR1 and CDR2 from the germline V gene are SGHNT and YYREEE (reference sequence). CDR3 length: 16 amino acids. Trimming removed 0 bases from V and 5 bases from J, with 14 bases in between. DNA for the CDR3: TGTGCCAGCAGCTTGGGCCGACAGGGAGGTACCGGGGAGCTGTTTTTT. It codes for CASSLGRQGGTGELFF. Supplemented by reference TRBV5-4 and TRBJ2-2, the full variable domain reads ETGVTQSPTHLIKTRGQQVTLRCSSQSGHNTVSWYQQALGQGPQFIFQYYREEENGRGNFPPRFSGLQFPNYSSELNVNALELDDSALYLCASSLGRQGGTGELFFGEGSRLTVL.

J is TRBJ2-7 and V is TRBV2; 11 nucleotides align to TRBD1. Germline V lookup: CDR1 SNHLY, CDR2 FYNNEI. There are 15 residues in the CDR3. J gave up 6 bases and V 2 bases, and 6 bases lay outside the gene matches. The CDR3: CASSEWTGGASEQYF. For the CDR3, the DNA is TGTGCCAGCAGTGAATGGACAGGGGGCGCTTCCGAGCAGTACTTC. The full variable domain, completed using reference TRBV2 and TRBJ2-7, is EPEVTQTPSHQVTQMGQEVILRCVPISNHLYFYWYRQILGQKVEFLVSFYNNEISEKSEIFDDQFSVERPDGSNFTLKIRSTKLEDSAMYFCASSEWTGGASEQYFGPGTRLTVT.

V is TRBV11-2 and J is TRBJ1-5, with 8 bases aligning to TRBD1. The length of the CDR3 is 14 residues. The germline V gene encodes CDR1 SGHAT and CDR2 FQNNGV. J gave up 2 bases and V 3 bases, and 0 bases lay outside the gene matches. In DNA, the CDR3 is TGTGCCAGCAGCTTGACAGGGGGCAATCAGCCCCAGCATTTT. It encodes CASSLTGGNQPQHF. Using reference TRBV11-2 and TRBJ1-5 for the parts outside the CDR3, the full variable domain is EAGVAQSPRYKIIEKRQSVAFWCNPISGHATLYWYQQILGQGPKLLIQFQNNGVVDDSQLPKDRFSAERLKGVDSTLKIQPAKLEDSAVYLCASSLTGGNQPQHFGDGTRLSIL.

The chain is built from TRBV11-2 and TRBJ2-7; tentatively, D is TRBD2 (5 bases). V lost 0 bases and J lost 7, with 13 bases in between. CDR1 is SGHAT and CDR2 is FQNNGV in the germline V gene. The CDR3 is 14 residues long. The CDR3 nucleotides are TGTGCCAGCAGCTTAGACCCGAGGGTAGGGGAGCAGTACTTC. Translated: CASSLDPRVGEQYF.

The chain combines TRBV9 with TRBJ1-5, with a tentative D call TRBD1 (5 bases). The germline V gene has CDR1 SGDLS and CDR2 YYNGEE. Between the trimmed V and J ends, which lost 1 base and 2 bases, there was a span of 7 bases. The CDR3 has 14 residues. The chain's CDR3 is CASSVWGRNQPQHF. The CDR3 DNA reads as TGTGCCAGCAGCGTATGGGGCCGCAATCAGCCCCAGCATTTT.

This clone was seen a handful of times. CDR3 in DNA: TGTGCCAGCAGCTTCCGGGACAGGGAAGGTCCCCTCCACTTT. Translation gives CASSFRDREGPLHF. This chain joins TRBV7-2 and TRBJ1-6, with TRBD1 matching 9 bases. The V segment lost 3 bases and the J segment 13 bases; nucleotides outside the gene matches: 7. This CDR3 comprises 14 residues. Germline-derived CDR1 and CDR2 are SGHTA and FQGNSA.

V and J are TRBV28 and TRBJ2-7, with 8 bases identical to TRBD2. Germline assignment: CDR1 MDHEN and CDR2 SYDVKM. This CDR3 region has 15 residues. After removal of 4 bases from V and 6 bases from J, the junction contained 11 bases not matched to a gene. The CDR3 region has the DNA TGTGCCAGCAGTTCCCCCGGGACTAGGTCTTCCGAGCAGTACTTC. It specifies CASSSPGTRSSEQYF.

CDR3 sequence: CASDGWGLAEGQDTQYF. Written as DNA, the CDR3 is TGTGCCAGCGACGGATGGGGACTAGCGGAGGGCCAGGATACGCAGTATTTT. The chain joins TRBV2 to TRBJ2-3; TRBD2 matches at 11 bases. V dropped 8 bases and J dropped 6; count of bases not matched to a gene: 16. The CDR3 is made up of 17 amino acids. Germline V gene sequence: CDR1 SNHLY, CDR2 FYNNEI.

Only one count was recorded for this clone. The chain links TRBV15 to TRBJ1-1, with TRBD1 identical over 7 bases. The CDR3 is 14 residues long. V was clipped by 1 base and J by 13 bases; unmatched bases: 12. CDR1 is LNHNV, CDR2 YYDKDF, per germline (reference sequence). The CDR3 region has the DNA TGTGCCACCAGCAGAGGTGGGACAGCTAAATTGGTTTTCTTT. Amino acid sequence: CATSRGGTAKLVFF.

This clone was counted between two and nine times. The CDR3 nucleotides read TGTGCCTGGATACCAGCGTCCCGCACAGATACGCAGTATTTT. This gives the protein CAWIPASRTDTQYF. The V and J genes are TRBV30 and TRBJ2-3, with D uncertain. V lost 4 bases and J lost 1, with 12 bases in between. Germline V CDR1 and CDR2: GTSNPN, SVGIG (reference sequence). This CDR3 spans 14 amino acids.

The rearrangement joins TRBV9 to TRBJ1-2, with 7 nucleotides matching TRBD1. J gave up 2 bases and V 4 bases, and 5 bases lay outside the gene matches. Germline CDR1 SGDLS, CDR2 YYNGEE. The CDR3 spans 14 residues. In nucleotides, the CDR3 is TGTGCCAGCAGCAGGGGGCAGGAAAACTATGGCTACACCTTC. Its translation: CASSRGQENYGYTF.

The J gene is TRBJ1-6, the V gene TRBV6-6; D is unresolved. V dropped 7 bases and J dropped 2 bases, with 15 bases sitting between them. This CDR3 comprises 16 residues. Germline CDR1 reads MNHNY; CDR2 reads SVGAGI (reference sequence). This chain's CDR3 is CASTTQTRTYNSPLHF. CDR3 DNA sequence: TGTGCCAGCACTACACAGACCAGGACCTATAATTCACCCCTCCACTTT.

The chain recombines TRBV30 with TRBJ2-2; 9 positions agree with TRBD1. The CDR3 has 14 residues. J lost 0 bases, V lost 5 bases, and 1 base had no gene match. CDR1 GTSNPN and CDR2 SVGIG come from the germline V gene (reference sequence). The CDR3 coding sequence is TGTGCCTGGGGGACAGGGACGAACACCGGGGAGCTGTTTTTT. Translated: CAWGTGTNTGELFF.

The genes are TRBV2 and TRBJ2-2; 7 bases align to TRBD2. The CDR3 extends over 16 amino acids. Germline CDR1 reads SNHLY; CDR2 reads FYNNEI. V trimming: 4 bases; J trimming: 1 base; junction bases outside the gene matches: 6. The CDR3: CASSAVGGGNTGELFF. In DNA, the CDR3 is TGTGCCAGCAGTGCGGTTGGGGGGGGGAACACCGGGGAGCTGTTTTTT.